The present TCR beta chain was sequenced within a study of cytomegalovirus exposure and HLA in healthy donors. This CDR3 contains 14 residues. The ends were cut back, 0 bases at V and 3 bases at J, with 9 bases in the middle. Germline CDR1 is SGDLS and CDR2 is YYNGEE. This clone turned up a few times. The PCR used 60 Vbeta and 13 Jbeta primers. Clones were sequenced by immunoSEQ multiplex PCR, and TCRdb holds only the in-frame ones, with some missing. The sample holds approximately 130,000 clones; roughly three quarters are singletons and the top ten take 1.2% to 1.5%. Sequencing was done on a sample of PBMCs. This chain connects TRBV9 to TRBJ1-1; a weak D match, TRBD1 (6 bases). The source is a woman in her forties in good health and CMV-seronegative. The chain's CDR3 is CASSVVGGYTEAFF. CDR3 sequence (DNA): TGTGCCAGCAGCGTAGTAGGGGGATACACTGAAGCTTTCTTT.